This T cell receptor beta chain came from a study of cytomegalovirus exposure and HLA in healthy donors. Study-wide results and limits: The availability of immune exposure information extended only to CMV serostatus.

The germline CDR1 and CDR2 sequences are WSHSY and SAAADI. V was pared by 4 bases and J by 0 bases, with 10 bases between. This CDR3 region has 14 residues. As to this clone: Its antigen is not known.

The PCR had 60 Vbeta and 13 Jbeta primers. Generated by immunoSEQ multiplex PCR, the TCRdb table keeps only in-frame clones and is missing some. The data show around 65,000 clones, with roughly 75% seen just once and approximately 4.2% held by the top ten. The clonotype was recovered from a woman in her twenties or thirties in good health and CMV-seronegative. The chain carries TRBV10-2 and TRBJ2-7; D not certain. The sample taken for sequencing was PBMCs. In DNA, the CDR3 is TGCGCCAGCAGTGCCGGAGTTAGCTCCTACGAGCAGTACTTC. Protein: CASSAGVSSYEQYF.